The present entry profiles one T cell receptor beta chain with its context. No cognate antigen has been identified for it. The record has no base qualities; no much larger clone is one base away. This entry belongs to a study of control samples from healthy donors and cancer patients (dated by TCRdb to about 2020). Library method: the immunoSEQ multiplex PCR assay. This immuneACCESS table, as held by TCRdb, lists in-frame sequences with V and J called but not all clones. Of the missing ones, under half trace to an unresolved V gene in checked studies; the others have no known cause. The sample data list around 150,000 clones, and about 94% of these were observed just once. The ten largest clones represent 12% to 15% of the sample. From the cysteine through the phenylalanine, the CDR3 covers 13 amino acids. Kept here is only the CDR3 DNA, which spans 39 bases and is read in frame from base 1. A distance of 12 bases separates the germline ends of V and J, which lose 2 bases and 8 bases respectively. CDR1 and CDR2 (LGHDT, YNNKEL) derive from the germline V gene (reference sequence).

Rearrangement joined TRBV3-1 (or the pseudogene TRBV3-2) to TRBJ1-2; a tentative D call is TRBD1 (6 bases match). The clonotype originates from a man aged 55 to 70 with colorectal cancer. The specimen sequenced was PBMCs. The nucleotide sequence is given as TGTGCCAGCAGCCAACGGGGGGCAGAGGGCTACACCTTC. Translated, it gives CASSQRGAEGYTF.